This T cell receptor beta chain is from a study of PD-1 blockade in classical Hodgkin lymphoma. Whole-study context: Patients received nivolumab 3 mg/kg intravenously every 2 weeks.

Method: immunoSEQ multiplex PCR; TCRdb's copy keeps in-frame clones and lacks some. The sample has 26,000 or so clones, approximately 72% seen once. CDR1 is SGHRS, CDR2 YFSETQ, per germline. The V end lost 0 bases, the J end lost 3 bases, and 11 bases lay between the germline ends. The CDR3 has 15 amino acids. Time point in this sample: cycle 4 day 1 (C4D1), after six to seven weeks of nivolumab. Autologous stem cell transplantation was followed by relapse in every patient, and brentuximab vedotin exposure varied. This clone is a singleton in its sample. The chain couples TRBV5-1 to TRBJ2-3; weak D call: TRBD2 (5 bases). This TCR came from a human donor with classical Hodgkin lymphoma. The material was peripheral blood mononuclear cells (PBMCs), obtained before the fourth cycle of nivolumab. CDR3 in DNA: TGCGCCAGCAGCTTGGCCGGGAAAGTTACAGATACGCAGTATTTT. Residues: CASSLAGKVTDTQYF.